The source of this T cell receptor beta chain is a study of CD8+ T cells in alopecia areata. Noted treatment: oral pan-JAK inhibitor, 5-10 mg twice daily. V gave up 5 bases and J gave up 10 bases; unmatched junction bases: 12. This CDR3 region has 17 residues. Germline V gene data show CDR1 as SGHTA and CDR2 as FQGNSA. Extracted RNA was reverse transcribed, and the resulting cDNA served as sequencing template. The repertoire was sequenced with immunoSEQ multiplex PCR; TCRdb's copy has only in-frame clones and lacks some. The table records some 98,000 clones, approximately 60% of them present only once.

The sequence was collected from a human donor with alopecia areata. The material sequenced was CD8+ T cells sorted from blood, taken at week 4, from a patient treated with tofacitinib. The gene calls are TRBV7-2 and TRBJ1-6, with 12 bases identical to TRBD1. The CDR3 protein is CASSQSGTGGFLSPLHF. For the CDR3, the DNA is TGTGCCAGCAGCCAATCCGGGACAGGGGGCTTTTTGTCACCCCTCCACTTT. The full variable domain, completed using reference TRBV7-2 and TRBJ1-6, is GAGVSQSPSNKVTEKGKDVELRCDPISGHTALYWYRQSLGQGLEFLIYFQGNSAPDKSGLPSDRFSAERTGGSVSTLTIQRTQQEDSAVYLCASSQSGTGGFLSPLHFGNGTRLTVT.